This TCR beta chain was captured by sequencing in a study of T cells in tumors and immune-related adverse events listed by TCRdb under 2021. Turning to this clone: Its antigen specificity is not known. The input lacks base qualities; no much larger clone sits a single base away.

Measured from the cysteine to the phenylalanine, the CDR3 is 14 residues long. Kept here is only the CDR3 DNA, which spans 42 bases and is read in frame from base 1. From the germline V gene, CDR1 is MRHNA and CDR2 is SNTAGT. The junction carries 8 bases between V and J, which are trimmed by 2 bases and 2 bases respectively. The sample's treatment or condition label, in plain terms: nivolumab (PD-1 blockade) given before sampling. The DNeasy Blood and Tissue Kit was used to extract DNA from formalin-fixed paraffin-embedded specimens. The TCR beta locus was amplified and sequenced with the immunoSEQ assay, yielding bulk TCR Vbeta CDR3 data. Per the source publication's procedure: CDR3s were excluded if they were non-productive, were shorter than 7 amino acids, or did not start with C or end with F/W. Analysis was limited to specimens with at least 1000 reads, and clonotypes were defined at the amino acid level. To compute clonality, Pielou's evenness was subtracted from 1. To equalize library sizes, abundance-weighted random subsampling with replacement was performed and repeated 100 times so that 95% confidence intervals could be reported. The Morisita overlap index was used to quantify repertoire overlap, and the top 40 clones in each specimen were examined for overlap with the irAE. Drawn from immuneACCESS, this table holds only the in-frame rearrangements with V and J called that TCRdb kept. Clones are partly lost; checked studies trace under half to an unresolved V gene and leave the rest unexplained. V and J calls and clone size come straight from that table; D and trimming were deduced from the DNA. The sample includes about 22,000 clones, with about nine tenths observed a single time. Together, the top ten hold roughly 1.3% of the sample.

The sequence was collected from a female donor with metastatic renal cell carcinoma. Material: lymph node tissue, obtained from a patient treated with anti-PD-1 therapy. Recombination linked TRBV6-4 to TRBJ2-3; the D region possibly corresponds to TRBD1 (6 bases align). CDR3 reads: CASSDQGNTDTQYF. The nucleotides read TGTGCCAGCAGTGACCAGGGGAACACAGATACGCAGTATTTT.